This T cell receptor (beta chain) derives from a study of blood T cell repertoires in COVID-19. Background on the study: PBMCs, B-cell-depleted T cells, or T cells were the source of the cDNA or gDNA that made up the material.

Study processing details: Scientists estimated how many nucleated cells there were by amplifying reference gene primers. Sequencing was performed with immunoSEQ multiplex PCR; in TCRdb, only in-frame clones are kept and a portion is missing. Clonal size and the V and J genes are those of that table, whereas D and trimming came from the DNA. This table holds about 89,000 clones, around three quarters found once. CDR3 length equals 12 residues. Per the germline V gene, CDR1 is SQVTM and CDR2 is ANQGSEA. Trimming at V came to 7 bases and at J to 3 bases, leaving 3 bases not matched to a gene. Sequencing was performed on peripheral blood. This clonotype was sampled from a human donor in a cohort sampled during active COVID-19. The chain couples TRBV29-1 to TRBJ1-2; TRBD1 agrees at 9 bases. This CDR3 reads CSAGQGDYGYTF. The CDR3 nucleotides are TGCAGCGCGGGACAGGGTGACTATGGCTACACCTTC.